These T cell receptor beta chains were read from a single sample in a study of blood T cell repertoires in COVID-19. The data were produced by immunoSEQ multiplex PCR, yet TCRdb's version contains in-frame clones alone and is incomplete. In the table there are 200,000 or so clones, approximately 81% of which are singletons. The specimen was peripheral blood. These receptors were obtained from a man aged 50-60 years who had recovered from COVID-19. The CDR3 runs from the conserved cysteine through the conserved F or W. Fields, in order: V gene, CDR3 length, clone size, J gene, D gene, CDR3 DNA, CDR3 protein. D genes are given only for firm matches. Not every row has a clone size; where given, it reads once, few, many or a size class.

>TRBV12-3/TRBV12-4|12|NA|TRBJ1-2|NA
TGTGCCAGCAGTTTAGGGCAGGGAACCTACACCTTC
CASSLGQGTYTF
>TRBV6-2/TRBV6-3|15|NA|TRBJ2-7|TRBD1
TGTGCCAGCAGTCCCTGGACAGGGGGCAGGTACGAGCAGTACTTC
CASSPWTGGRYEQYF
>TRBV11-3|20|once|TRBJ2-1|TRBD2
TGTGCCAGCAGCTTAGATCAAGGTGGACTAGCGGGAGGTCGCGACAATGAGCAGTTCTTC
CASSLDQGGLAGGRDNEQFF
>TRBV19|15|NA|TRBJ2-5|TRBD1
TGTGCCAGTAGTACCACGACAGGGCTAAAGCGGACCCAGTACTTC
CASSTTTGLKRTQYF
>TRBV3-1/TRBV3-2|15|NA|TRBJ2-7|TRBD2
TGTGCCAGCAGCCTCGCGCTAGCGGGAGCTCTCGAGCAGTACTTC
CASSLALAGALEQYF
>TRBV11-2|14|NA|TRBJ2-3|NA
TGTGCCAGCAGCTCAGGGGCAAGCACAGATACGCAGTATTTT
CASSSGASTDTQYF
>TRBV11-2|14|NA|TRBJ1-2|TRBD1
TGTGCCAGCAGGCAGACAGGGGATGGGGGTGGCTACACCTTC
CASRQTGDGGGYTF
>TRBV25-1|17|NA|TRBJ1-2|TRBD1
TGTGCCAGCAGTGAACCTGGGACAGGGGTGAAGAACTATGGCTACACCTTC
CASSEPGTGVKNYGYTF
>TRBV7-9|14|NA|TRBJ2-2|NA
TGTGCCAGCAAAACAGACAGACACACCGGGGAGCTGTTTTTT
CASKTDRHTGELFF
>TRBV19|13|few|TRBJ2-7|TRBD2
TGTGCCAGTAGCGGGAGGCCCCCATACGAGCAGTACTTC
CASSGRPPYEQYF
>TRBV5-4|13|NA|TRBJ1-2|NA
TGTGCCAGCAGCTTACCGCGGAACTATGGCTACACCTTC
CASSLPRNYGYTF
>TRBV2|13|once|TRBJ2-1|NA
TGTGCCAGCAGCGGGAGCTCCTACAATGAGCAGTTCTTC
CASSGSSYNEQFF
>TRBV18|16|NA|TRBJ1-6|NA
TGTGCCAGCTCCCCCGCGTGGAATAGGGGTGGTTCACCCCTCCACTTT
CASSPAWNRGGSPLHF
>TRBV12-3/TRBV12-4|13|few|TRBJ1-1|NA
TGTGCCAGCAGTTACACAGGGTACACTGAAGCTTTCTTT
CASSYTGYTEAFF
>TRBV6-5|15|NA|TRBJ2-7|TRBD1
TGTGCCAGCAAGTCAGGGGGTACAGGGAGCTACGAGCAGTACTTC
CASKSGGTGSYEQYF
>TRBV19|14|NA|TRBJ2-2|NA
TGTGCCAGTAGTATAGGGGGCGACACCGGGGAGCTGTTTTTT
CASSIGGDTGELFF
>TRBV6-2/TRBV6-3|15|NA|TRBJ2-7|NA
TGTGCCAGCAGTTCTCAATACGGGACTCAGTTTGGGAGGTACTTC
CASSSQYGTQFGRYF
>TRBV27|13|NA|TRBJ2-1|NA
TGTGCCAGCAGTTTATACTCTACCCATGAGCAGTTCTTC
CASSLYSTHEQFF
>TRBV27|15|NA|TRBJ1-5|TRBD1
TGTGCCAGCAGTCCGATGACAGGGGTCAATCAGCCCCAGCATTTT
CASSPMTGVNQPQHF
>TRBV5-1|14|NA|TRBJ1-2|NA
TGCGCCAGCAGATTAGGGGAAAAGGACTATGGCTACACCTTC
CASRLGEKDYGYTF
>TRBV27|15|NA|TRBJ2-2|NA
TGTGCCAGCAGTCCGAGGGGACTGAACACCGGGGAGCTGTTTTTT
CASSPRGLNTGELFF
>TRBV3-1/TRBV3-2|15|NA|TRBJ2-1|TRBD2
TGTGCCAGCAGCCAAGGTCCTAGCGGGATCAATGAGCAGTTCTTC
CASSQGPSGINEQFF
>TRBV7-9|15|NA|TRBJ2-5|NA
TGTGCCAGCAGCTTAGTTAGGGGATACGAGGAGACCCAGTACTTC
CASSLVRGYEETQYF
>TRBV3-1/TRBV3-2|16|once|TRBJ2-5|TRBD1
TGTGCCAGCAGCCAATGGGGACAGGGTCTTGAGGAGACCCAGTACTTC
CASSQWGQGLEETQYF
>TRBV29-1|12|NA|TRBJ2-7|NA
TGCAGCGCCTTGATAAGGGGAAGCGAGCAGTACTTC
CSALIRGSEQYF
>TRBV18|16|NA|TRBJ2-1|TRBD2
TGTGCCAGCTCACCACCGGTTAGCGGGAGCGGCAATGAGCAGTTCTTC
CASSPPVSGSGNEQFF
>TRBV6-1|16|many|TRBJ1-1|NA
TGTGCCAGCAGTGAAGCCGAGGCATTACTTCGGATTAAAGCTTTCTTT
CASSEAEALLRIKAFF
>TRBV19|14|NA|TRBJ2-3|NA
TGTGCCAGTGGGGGGTTCCCAAGAACAGATACGCAGTATTTT
CASGGFPRTDTQYF
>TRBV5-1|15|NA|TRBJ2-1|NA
TGCGCCAGCAGCTTGGCTCGAGGAGGATTAAATGAGCAGTTCTTC
CASSLARGGLNEQFF
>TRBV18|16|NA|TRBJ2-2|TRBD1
TGTGCCAGCTCACTGCCCGGGACAGGGTCGACCGGGGAGCTGTTTTTT
CASSLPGTGSTGELFF
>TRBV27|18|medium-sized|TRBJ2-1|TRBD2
TGTGCCAGCAGTTTATCGGGCCGGGTCAGCGGGAGGTATAATGAGCAGTTCTTC
CASSLSGRVSGRYNEQFF
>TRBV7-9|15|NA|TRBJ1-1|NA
TGTGCCAGCAGCATCGGGATCCCCGAGAACACTGAAGCTTTCTTT
CASSIGIPENTEAFF
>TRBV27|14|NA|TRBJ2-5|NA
TGTGCCAGCAGTTCATGGACAGAGCAAGAGACCCAGTACTTC
CASSSWTEQETQYF
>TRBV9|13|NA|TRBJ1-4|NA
TGTGCCAGCAGCGGCGGAATGGGTGAAAAACTGTTTTTT
CASSGGMGEKLFF
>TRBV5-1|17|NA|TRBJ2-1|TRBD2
TGCGCCAGCAGCTTGACGACTAGCGGGAGCCTCCAGAATGAGCAGTTCTTC
CASSLTTSGSLQNEQFF
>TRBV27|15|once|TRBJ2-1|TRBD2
TGTGCCAGCAGCAGGCGGACTAGCGGGATGGGTGAGCAGTTCTTC
CASSRRTSGMGEQFF
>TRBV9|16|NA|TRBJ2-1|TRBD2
TGTGCCAGCAGCGTAACGCGGGAGGGGGTTTACAATGAGCAGTTCTTC
CASSVTREGVYNEQFF
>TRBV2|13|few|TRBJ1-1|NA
TGTGCCAGCAGTGAACTGCGGGACACTGAAGCTTTCTTT
CASSELRDTEAFF
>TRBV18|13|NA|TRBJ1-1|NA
TGTGCCAGCTCACTTGGGGGGGACACTGAAGCTTTCTTT
CASSLGGDTEAFF
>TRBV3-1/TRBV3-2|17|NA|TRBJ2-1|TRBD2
TGTGCCAGCAGCCCTACACTAGCGGGAGATCACTACAATGAGCAGTTCTTC
CASSPTLAGDHYNEQFF
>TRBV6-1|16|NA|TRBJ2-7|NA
TGTGCCAGCAGTGATCTCTGGGTGGATGCAGGTGGGGAGCAGTACTTC
CASSDLWVDAGGEQYF
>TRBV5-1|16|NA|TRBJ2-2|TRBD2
TGCGCCAGCAGCCTTTTGGCGGGAGAAGGCACCGGGGAGCTGTTTTTT
CASSLLAGEGTGELFF
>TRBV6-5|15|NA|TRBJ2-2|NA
TGTGCCAGCAGGAGACTAGGAGTAAACACCGGGGAGCTGTTTTTT
CASRRLGVNTGELFF
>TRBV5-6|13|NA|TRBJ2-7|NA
TGTGCCAGCAGCTTGGCGTCCCTTTACGAGCAGTACTTC
CASSLASLYEQYF
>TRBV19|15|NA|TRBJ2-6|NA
TGTGCCAGTAGTACCAGGGCCCTGGGGGCCAACGTCCTGACTTTC
CASSTRALGANVLTF
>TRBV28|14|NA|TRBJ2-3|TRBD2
TGTGCCAGCAGTCTACGGACTAGAACAGATACGCAGTATTTT
CASSLRTRTDTQYF
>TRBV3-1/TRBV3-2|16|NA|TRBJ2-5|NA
TGTGCCAGCAGCCTGCGGACAGGGAGGGAGGGGGAGACCCAGTACTTC
CASSLRTGREGETQYF
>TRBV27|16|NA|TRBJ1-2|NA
TGTGCCAGCAGTTTTATGGGTGGAAACAGACCTTATGGCTACACCTTC
CASSFMGGNRPYGYTF
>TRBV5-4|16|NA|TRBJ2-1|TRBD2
TGTGCCAGCAGGTTTGGTACTAGCGGAAACTACAATGAGCAGTTCTTC
CASRFGTSGNYNEQFF
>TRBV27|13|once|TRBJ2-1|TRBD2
TGTGCCAGCAGATCAGGCGGGAGGTATGAGCAGTTCTTC
CASRSGGRYEQFF
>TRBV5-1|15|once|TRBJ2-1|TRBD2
TGCGCCAGCAGCCGAACTAGCGGACAATACAATGAGCAGTTCTTC
CASSRTSGQYNEQFF
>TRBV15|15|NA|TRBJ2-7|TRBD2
TGTGCCACCAGCAGAGAGGCTAGCGGCTCCTACGAGCAGTACTTC
CATSREASGSYEQYF
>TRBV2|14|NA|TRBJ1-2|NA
TGTGCCAGCGGGGGGAACAGGGTAGCGGGAGGCTACACCTTC
CASGGNRVAGGYTF
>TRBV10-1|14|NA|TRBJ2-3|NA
TGCGCCAGCAGTGAAGGCGGGAGCACAGATACGCAGTATTTT
CASSEGGSTDTQYF
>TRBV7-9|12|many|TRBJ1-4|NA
TGTGCCAGCAGCCCGAGTAATGAAAAACTGTTTTTT
CASSPSNEKLFF